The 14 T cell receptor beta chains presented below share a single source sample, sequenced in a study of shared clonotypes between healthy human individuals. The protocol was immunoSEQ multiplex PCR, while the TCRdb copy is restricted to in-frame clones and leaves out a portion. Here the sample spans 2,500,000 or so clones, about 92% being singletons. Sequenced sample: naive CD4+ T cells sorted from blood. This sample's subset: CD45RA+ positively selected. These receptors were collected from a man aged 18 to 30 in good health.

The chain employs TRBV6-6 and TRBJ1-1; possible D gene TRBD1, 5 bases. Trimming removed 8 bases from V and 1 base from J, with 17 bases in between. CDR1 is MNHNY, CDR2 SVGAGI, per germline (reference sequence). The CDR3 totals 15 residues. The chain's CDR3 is CASATGGVGNTEAFF. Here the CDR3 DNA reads TGTGCCAGCGCAACTGGAGGGGTGGGGAACACTGAAGCTTTCTTT.

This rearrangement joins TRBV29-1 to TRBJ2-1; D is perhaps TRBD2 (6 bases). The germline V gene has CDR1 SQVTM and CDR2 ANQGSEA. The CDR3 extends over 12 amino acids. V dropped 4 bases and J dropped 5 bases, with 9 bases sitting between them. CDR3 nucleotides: TGCAGCGTTGCCAGACTAGACAATGAGCAGTTCTTC. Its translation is CSVARLDNEQFF.

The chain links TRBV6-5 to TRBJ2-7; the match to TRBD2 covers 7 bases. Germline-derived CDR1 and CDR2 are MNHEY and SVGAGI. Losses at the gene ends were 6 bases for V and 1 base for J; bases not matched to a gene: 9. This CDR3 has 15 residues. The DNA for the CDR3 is TGTGCCAGCAGCCCGACTTGGGGGGGTTCCTACGAGCAGTACTTC. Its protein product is CASSPTWGGSYEQYF.

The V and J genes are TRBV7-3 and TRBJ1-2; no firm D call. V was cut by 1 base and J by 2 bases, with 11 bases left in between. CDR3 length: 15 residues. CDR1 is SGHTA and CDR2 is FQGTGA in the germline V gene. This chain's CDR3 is CASSLNPEANYGYTF. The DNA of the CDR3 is TGTGCCAGCAGCTTAAACCCAGAGGCCAACTATGGCTACACCTTC.

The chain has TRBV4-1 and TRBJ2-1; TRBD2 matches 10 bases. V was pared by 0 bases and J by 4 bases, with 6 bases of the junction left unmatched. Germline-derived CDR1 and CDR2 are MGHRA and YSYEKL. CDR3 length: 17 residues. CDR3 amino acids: CASSQDRTSGLYNEQFF. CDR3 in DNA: TGCGCCAGCAGCCAAGATCGGACTAGCGGTTTGTACAATGAGCAGTTCTTC.

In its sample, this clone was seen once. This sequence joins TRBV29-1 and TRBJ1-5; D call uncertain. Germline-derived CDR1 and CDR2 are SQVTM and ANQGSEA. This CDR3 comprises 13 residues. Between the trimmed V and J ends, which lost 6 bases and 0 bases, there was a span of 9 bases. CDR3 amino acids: CSVQEYSNQPQHF. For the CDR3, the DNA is TGCAGCGTCCAGGAGTATAGCAATCAGCCCCAGCATTTT.

CDR3 loop: CASSPTGDWDTEAFF. In DNA form, the CDR3 reads TGTGCCAGCAGTCCCACAGGGGATTGGGACACTGAAGCTTTCTTT. V and J are TRBV28 and TRBJ1-1; TRBD1 matches at 7 bases. Germline CDR1 and CDR2: MDHEN and SYDVKM. CDR3 length: 15 amino acids. Losses at the gene ends were 5 bases for V and 3 bases for J; bases not matched to a gene: 9.

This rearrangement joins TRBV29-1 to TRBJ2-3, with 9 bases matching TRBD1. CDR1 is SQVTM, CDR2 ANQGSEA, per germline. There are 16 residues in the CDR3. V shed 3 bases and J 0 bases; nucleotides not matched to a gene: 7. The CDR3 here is CSVDHRGQGSTDTQYF. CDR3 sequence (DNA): TGCAGCGTTGACCACCGAGGACAGGGGAGCACAGATACGCAGTATTTT.

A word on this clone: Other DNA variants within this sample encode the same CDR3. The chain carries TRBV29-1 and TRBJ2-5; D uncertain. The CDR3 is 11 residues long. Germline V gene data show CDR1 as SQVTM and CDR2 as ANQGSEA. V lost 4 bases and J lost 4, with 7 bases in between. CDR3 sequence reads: CSVGSGETQYF. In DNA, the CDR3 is TGCAGCGTTGGTTCGGGAGAGACCCAGTACTTC.

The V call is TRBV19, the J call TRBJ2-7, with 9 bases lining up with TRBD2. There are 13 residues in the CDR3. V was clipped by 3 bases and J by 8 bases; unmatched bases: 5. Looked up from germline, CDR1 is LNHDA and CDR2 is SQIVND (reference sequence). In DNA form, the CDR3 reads TGTGCCAGTAGTATTAGCGGGAGCTTGAAGCAGTACTTC. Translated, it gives CASSISGSLKQYF.

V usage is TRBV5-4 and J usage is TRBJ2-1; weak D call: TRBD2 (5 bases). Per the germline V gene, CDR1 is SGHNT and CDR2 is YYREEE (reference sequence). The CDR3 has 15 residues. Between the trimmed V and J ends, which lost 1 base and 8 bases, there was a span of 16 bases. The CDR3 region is CASSLKAAGRDEQFF. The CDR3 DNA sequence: TGTGCCAGCAGCTTGAAAGCGGCCGGACGTGATGAGCAGTTCTTC.

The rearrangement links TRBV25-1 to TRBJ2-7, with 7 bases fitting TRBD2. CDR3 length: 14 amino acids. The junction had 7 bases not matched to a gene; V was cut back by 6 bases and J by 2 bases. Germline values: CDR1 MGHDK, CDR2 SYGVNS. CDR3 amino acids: CASSRLAAAYEQYF. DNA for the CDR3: TGTGCCAGCAGCAGACTAGCTGCCGCCTACGAGCAGTACTTC.

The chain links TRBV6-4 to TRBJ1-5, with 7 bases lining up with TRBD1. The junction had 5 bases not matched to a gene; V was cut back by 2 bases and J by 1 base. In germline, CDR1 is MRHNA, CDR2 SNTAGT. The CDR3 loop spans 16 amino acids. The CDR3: CASSDPGTASNQPQHF. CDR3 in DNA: TGTGCCAGCAGTGACCCTGGGACAGCGAGCAATCAGCCCCAGCATTTT.

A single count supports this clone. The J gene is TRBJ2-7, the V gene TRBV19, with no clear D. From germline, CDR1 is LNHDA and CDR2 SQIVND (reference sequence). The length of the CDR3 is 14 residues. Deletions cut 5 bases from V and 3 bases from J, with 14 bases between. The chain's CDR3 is CASSGPGRNYEQYF. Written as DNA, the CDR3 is TGTGCCAGTAGTGGCCCCGGACGTAACTACGAGCAGTACTTC.